Sequencing of this T cell receptor (beta chain) was carried out in a study of cytomegalovirus exposure and HLA in healthy donors. 13 Jbeta primers and 60 Vbeta primers were used for the PCR. Method: immunoSEQ multiplex PCR; TCRdb's copy keeps in-frame clones and lacks some. The sample includes approximately 53,000 clones, roughly 80% seen only once; the top ten take 2.7%. Looked up from germline, CDR1 is SQVTM and CDR2 is ANQGSEA. Losses at the gene ends were 4 bases for V and 2 bases for J; bases not matched to a gene: 8. The CDR3 is 14 amino acids. Material for sequencing was PBMCs. This sequence was found in a woman aged 40 to 50 in good health and CMV-seropositive. The chain is built from TRBV29-1 and TRBJ2-7; 7 nucleotides align to TRBD2. CDR3 sequence (DNA): TGCAGCGTTGCAGGACTAGAAGGGACCTACGAGCAGTACTTC. Its protein product is CSVAGLEGTYEQYF.